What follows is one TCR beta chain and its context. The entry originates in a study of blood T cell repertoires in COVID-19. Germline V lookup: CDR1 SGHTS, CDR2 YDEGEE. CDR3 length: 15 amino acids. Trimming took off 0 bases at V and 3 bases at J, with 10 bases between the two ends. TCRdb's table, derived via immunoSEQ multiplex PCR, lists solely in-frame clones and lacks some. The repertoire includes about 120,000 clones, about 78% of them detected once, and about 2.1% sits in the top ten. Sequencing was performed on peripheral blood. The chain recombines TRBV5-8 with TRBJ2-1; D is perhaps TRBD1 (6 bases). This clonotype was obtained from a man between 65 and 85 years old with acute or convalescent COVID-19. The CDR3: CASSLEGRGYNEQFF. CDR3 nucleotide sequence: TGTGCCAGCAGCTTGGAGGGCAGGGGCTACAATGAGCAGTTCTTC.